This T cell receptor (beta chain) was obtained from a study of cytomegalovirus exposure and HLA in healthy donors. About the research overall: From HLA-typed donors, an early data release held approximately 85 million unique TCRs. Study outcomes and limitations: Follow-up analysis seemed to connect common viral pathogens with several of the most significant clusters identified. In an earlier analysis, about 90% or about 30%: the productive usage of most TCR beta V segments. One variant, a missense change in DCLRE1C, was linked in a later analysis to TCR beta V- and J-gene trimming.

V was shortened by 5 bases and J by 6 bases, with 17 bases between the two germline ends. Germline values: CDR1 MNHEY, CDR2 SMNVEV (reference sequence). The CDR3 length is 15 residues. This clone has a single count. The antigen is not known. With 60 Vbeta and 13 Jbeta primers, the PCR was carried out. Assay used: immunoSEQ multiplex PCR; TCRdb lists only in-frame clones, some missing. The sample contains about 120,000 clones, roughly 80% of which appear only once. V and J are TRBV27 and TRBJ1-3, with TRBD1 as a possible D gene (6 bases). The sample taken for sequencing was PBMCs. The origin of this receptor is a female donor in good health and CMV-seropositive. The CDR3 loop reads CASSPTRQGTNTIYF. Here the CDR3 DNA reads TGTGCCAGCAGTCCAACCCGCCAGGGGACAAACACCATATATTTT.